Listed below are T cell receptor beta chains from one sample, sequenced in a study of blood T cell repertoires in COVID-19. The repertoire was sequenced with immunoSEQ multiplex PCR; TCRdb's copy has only in-frame clones and lacks some. Here the sample spans roughly 250,000 clones, 86% being singletons. Sequenced sample: peripheral blood. These receptors were taken from a man aged 35-49 years who had recovered from COVID-19. The CDR3 runs from the conserved cysteine through the conserved F or W. Fields, in order: CDR3 protein, CDR3 DNA, clone size, D gene, J gene, V gene. D genes are given only for firm matches. Part of the rows lack a size; the others show once, few, many or a class for expanded clones.

CASSRSPGGLGSGTDTQYF,TGTGCCAGCAGCCGTTCCCCCGGGGGGCTCGGATCTGGCACAGATACGCAGTATTTT,.,.,TRBJ2-3,TRBV14
CASSPSRDSLNIQYF,TGTGCCAGCAGCCCGTCTCGGGACAGCTTAAACATTCAGTACTTC,.,TRBD1,TRBJ2-4,TRBV7-9
CASSLTGSANEKLFF,TGTGCCAGCAGCTTAACAGGGTCTGCTAATGAAAAACTGTTTTTT,once,.,TRBJ1-4,TRBV7-7
CASSLTGARRADTEAFF,TGTGCCAGCAGTCTGACAGGGGCCCGGCGGGCGGACACTGAAGCTTTCTTT,few,TRBD1,TRBJ1-1,TRBV6-6
CASSYSSGTRTEQFF,TGTGCCAGCAGTTACTCCTCCGGGACTAGAACTGAGCAGTTCTTC,.,TRBD2,TRBJ2-1,TRBV6-6
CASSDFRLAGTTDTQYF,TGTGCCAGCAGTGATTTTCGACTAGCGGGAACCACAGATACGCAGTATTTT,few,TRBD2,TRBJ2-3,TRBV6-1
CASSHKDRGGELFF,TGCGCCAGCAGCCATAAAGACAGGGGCGGGGAGCTGTTTTTT,.,TRBD1,TRBJ2-2,TRBV4-1
CASSPTGLWNTEAFF,TGTGCCAGCAGCCCCACGGGACTCTGGAACACTGAAGCTTTCTTT,.,.,TRBJ1-1,TRBV3-1/TRBV3-2
CASSYRGYEQYF,TGTGCCAGCAGTTATAGGGGATACGAGCAGTACTTC,.,.,TRBJ2-7,TRBV6-2/TRBV6-3
CASSYRRIYGYTF,TGTGCCAGCAGTTATCGGAGAATCTATGGCTACACCTTC,.,.,TRBJ1-2,TRBV6-5
CASSPDRGHGYTF,TGCGCCAGCAGCCCGGACAGGGGGCATGGCTACACCTTC,once,TRBD1,TRBJ1-2,TRBV5-1
CASSYSGGTDTQYF,TGTGCCAGCAGCTATAGCGGGGGAACAGATACGCAGTATTTT,.,TRBD2,TRBJ2-3,TRBV11-3
CASSLKAVGEQYF,TGTGCCAGCAGCCTCAAAGCGGTGGGAGAGCAGTACTTC,.,.,TRBJ2-7,TRBV14
CASSPTSGGQSYNEQFF,TGTGCCAGCAGCCCGACTAGCGGGGGCCAATCCTACAATGAGCAGTTCTTC,.,TRBD2,TRBJ2-1,TRBV5-4
CASTGGAQSSPLHF,TGTGCCAGCACCGGGGGGGCCCAAAGTTCACCCCTCCACTTT,.,.,TRBJ1-6,TRBV25-1
CASSLAVWAGGFNEQFF,TGTGCCAGCAGCTTAGCGGTGTGGGCAGGGGGCTTTAATGAGCAGTTCTTC,.,TRBD1,TRBJ2-1,TRBV11-2
CASSRGLIDGTQYF,TGCGCCAGCAGCCGCGGACTCATAGACGGTACGCAGTATTTT,.,.,TRBJ2-3,TRBV5-1
CASSYRLAGFYEQYF,TGTGCCAGCAGCTACCGACTAGCGGGATTCTACGAGCAGTACTTC,.,TRBD2,TRBJ2-7,TRBV11-3
CASSYSTTIELFF,TGTGCCAGCAGTTACTCAACGACAATTGAACTGTTTTTT,.,.,TRBJ1-4,TRBV6-6
CASSQKTGGTEAFF,TGTGCCAGCAGCCAAAAAACAGGGGGCACTGAAGCTTTCTTT,.,TRBD1,TRBJ1-1,TRBV4-2
CASSRTGSQSYEQYF,TGTGCCAGCAGCCGGACAGGTAGTCAATCCTACGAGCAGTACTTC,.,TRBD1,TRBJ2-7,TRBV5-4
CSASSLYEQYF,TGCAGTGCTAGTTCCCTTTACGAGCAGTACTTC,.,.,TRBJ2-7,TRBV20-1
CASSPGVLAAYEQYF,TGCGCCAGCAGCCCTGGAGTCCTCGCGGCTTACGAGCAGTACTTC,.,.,TRBJ2-7,TRBV5-1
CASERGGYTF,TGTGCCAGCGAGAGGGGGGGCTACACCTTC,.,.,TRBJ1-2,TRBV6-6
CSVGPGWAGELFF,TGCAGCGTTGGTCCAGGGTGGGCCGGGGAGCTGTTTTTT,.,.,TRBJ2-2,TRBV29-1
CAIADRGGNQPQHF,TGTGCCATCGCGGACAGGGGGGGCAATCAGCCCCAGCATTTT,once,TRBD1,TRBJ1-5,TRBV10-3
CAISERGQGSNNYGYTF,TGTGCCATCAGTGAGCGGGGACAGGGGAGTAATAACTATGGCTACACCTTC,.,TRBD1,TRBJ1-2,TRBV10-3
CASSVIAGGAYNEQFF,TGTGCCAGCAGTGTGATAGCGGGGGGCGCCTACAATGAGCAGTTCTTC,.,TRBD2,TRBJ2-1,TRBV28
CASKWPGDYEQYF,TGTGCCAGCAAGTGGCCGGGGGACTACGAGCAGTACTTC,.,.,TRBJ2-7,TRBV11-2
CAWDRATEAFF,TGTGCCTGGGACAGGGCCACTGAAGCTTTCTTT,.,TRBD1,TRBJ1-1,TRBV30
CASRLEDRVGNTIYF,TGTGCCAGCAGGCTAGAGGACAGAGTTGGAAACACCATATATTTT,.,.,TRBJ1-3,TRBV2
CASRRTGAYNEQFF,TGTGCCAGCAGGCGGACAGGGGCTTACAATGAGCAGTTCTTC,.,TRBD1,TRBJ2-1,TRBV27
CASSGWGTAGEGDTDTQYF,TGTGCCAGCAGCGGCTGGGGTACCGCGGGAGAAGGTGACACAGATACGCAGTATTTT,few,TRBD2,TRBJ2-3,TRBV9
CASSAGQYYEQYF,TGCGCCAGCAGCGCCGGACAGTACTACGAGCAGTACTTC,.,.,TRBJ2-7,TRBV5-1
CASSLYSNSYNSPLHF,TGTGCCAGCAGTTTATATTCTAACTCCTATAATTCACCCCTCCACTTT,.,.,TRBJ1-6,TRBV27
CASSLSYIGLAQETQYF,TGTGCCAGCAGTTTATCGTACATTGGACTAGCCCAAGAGACCCAGTACTTC,.,TRBD2,TRBJ2-5,TRBV27
CASSPERGGVTGELFF,TGTGCCAGCAGTCCCGAGCGGGGAGGGGTCACCGGGGAGCTGTTTTTT,.,TRBD2,TRBJ2-2,TRBV6-6
CASSQVWGDTEAFF,TGTGCCAGCAGCCAAGTTTGGGGGGACACTGAAGCTTTCTTT,.,.,TRBJ1-1,TRBV3-1/TRBV3-2
CSVGTRDREKETQYF,TGCAGCGTTGGCACCCGCGACAGGGAGAAAGAGACCCAGTACTTC,.,TRBD1,TRBJ2-5,TRBV29-1
CASSLRDRGNGYTF,TGCGCCAGCAGCTTGAGGGACAGGGGTAATGGCTACACCTTC,.,TRBD1,TRBJ1-2,TRBV5-1
CASSLLAGGRDTQYF,TGTGCCAGCAGCTTATTAGCGGGGGGTCGAGATACGCAGTATTTT,.,TRBD2,TRBJ2-3,TRBV7-9
CASGPDTGRYGYTF,TGTGCTAGTGGCCCGGACACCGGGAGATATGGCTACACCTTC,few,.,TRBJ1-2,TRBV12-5
CASSRDGQGSDGYTF,TGTGCCAGCAGCCGAGATGGACAGGGATCGGATGGCTACACCTTC,once,TRBD1,TRBJ1-2,TRBV7-8
CASRGGGRIQETQYF,TGTGCCAGCAGGGGGGGCGGGAGGATCCAAGAGACCCAGTACTTC,.,TRBD2,TRBJ2-5,TRBV27
CSVGGLAGGIGEQFF,TGCAGCGTTGGGGGGCTAGCGGGAGGGATCGGGGAGCAGTTCTTC,.,TRBD2,TRBJ2-1,TRBV29-1
CASLDSSARAFF,TGTGCCAGTTTAGACAGTTCCGCCCGAGCTTTCTTT,.,.,TRBJ1-1,TRBV6-5